These 30 T cell receptor beta chains came from one sample sequenced in a study of response to subunit inactivated influenza vaccine. TCRdb re-called the RT-PCR reads with MiXCR, one entry per CDR3 protein. Here the sample spans over 800,000 distinct CDR3 sequences, 21% being singletons. The source was PBMCs from blood, collected 4 to 6 days after vaccination. These receptors were collected from a man aged 50 or older who received an inactivated influenza vaccine.

CDR3 DNA: TGTGCCAGCAGTGACACAGCGGGGGAGAATGAGCAGTTCTTC. It specifies CASSDTAGENEQFF. This chain uses TRBV2 with TRBJ2-1, with 8 bases that match TRBD2. The germline gives CDR1 SNHLY, CDR2 FYNNEI. V shed 3 bases and J 7 bases; nucleotides not matched to a gene: 5. This CDR3 has 14 amino acids.

In its sample, this clonotype was seen a few times. The chain employs TRBV5-1 and TRBJ2-1; TRBD1 agrees at 7 bases. Unmatched junction bases numbered 9, after V lost 3 bases and J lost 9 bases. Looked up from germline, CDR1 is SGHRS and CDR2 is YFSETQ. This CDR3 is 14 amino acids long. The CDR3 DNA is TGCGCCAGCAGCTACCGGGACAGTCGCGGTGAGCAGTTCTTC. Its protein product is CASSYRDSRGEQFF.

V gene TRBV3-1 combines with J gene TRBJ1-1; D ambiguous. This CDR3 region has 13 residues. Germline CDR1 is LGHDT and CDR2 is YNNKEL (reference sequence). The V end was cut by 4 bases, the J end by 1 base, with 7 bases between. CDR3 sequence reads: CASSRPGNTEAFF. The CDR3 nucleotides read TGTGCCAGCAGCCGCCCGGGGAACACTGAAGCTTTCTTT.

J is TRBJ2-3 and V is TRBV7-6, with 11 bases matching TRBD2. The CDR3 runs 16 residues. Losses at the gene ends were 10 bases for V and 7 bases for J; bases not matched to a gene: 16. The V gene's germline CDR1 is SGHVS and CDR2 FNYEAQ. As DNA, the CDR3 is TGTGCCATCGGATTGCGTAGCGGGAGGGCCCAATATACGCAGTATTTT. It translates to CAIGLRSGRAQYTQYF.

This CDR3 is CASSLAGQRMHEQYF. The DNA for the CDR3 is TGCGCCAGCAGCTTGGCGGGACAGAGGATGCACGAGCAGTACTTC. The rearrangement joins TRBV5-1 to TRBJ2-7; the match to TRBD1 covers 7 bases. CDR1 is SGHRS, CDR2 YFSETQ, per germline. CDR3 length: 15 residues. V lost 0 bases, J lost 5 bases, and 8 bases stayed unmatched.

This clonotype was counted between two and nine times. The chain has TRBV6-2 or TRBV6-3 and TRBJ2-3, with 8 bases identical to TRBD2. The CDR3 loop spans 16 amino acids. Trimming cost V 4 bases and J 5 bases; bases outside gene matches: 11. Looked up from germline, CDR1 is MNHEY and CDR2 is SVGEGT. The CDR3 reads CASSFPLGRGGDTQYF. The CDR3 DNA reads TGTGCCAGCAGTTTCCCCCTCGGGAGGGGAGGAGATACGCAGTATTTT.

This CDR3 is CASGLAFEETQYF. CDR3 bases: TGTGCCAGCGGGTTAGCGTTTGAAGAGACCCAGTACTTC. The chain links TRBV6-1 to TRBJ2-5, with D perhaps TRBD2 (5 bases). Trimming removed 8 bases from V and 3 bases from J, with 13 bases in between. This CDR3 region has 13 residues. Germline V CDR1 and CDR2: MNHNS, SASEGT.

This clonotype came up a few times. V usage is TRBV4-3 and J usage is TRBJ2-2; possibly TRBD2 for D (5 bases). This CDR3 has 16 amino acids. Trimming removed 4 bases at V and 1 base at J, with 13 bases between. Germline lookup yields CDR1 LGHNA and CDR2 YSLEER. In DNA form, the CDR3 reads TGCGCCAGCAGCCCGCACGTAGGGAGGAACACCGGGGAGCTGTTTTTT. Translation gives CASSPHVGRNTGELFF.

This clonotype was counted a few times. The V call is TRBV6-2 or TRBV6-3, the J call TRBJ2-7; 14 bases fit TRBD2. The CDR3 totals 16 residues. Trimming at V came to 8 bases and at J to 4 bases, leaving 10 bases not matched to a gene. Germline V CDR1 and CDR2: MNHEY, SVGEGT. The CDR3 DNA reads TGTGCCAGCCGAAATGGCGGGACTAGCGGGGGTTACGAGCAGTACTTC. Amino acid sequence: CASRNGGTSGGYEQYF.

This clonotype was counted between two and nine times. The rearrangement uses TRBV15 and TRBJ1-5, with D tentatively TRBD1 (5 bases). CDR3 length equals 14 residues. CDR1 and CDR2 (germline): LNHNV, YYDKDF (reference sequence). Trimming removed 8 bases at V and 0 bases at J, with 11 bases between. The CDR3 region has the DNA TGTGCCACCTCCTCGGGGCGTAGCAATCAGCCCCAGCATTTT. Its translation is CATSSGRSNQPQHF.

The V and J genes are TRBV4-3 and TRBJ2-1; D not certain. V dropped 0 bases and J dropped 1 base, with 16 bases sitting between them. The CDR3 contains 18 residues. Germline CDR1 reads LGHNA; CDR2 reads YSLEER. The CDR3: CASSQEIGLVSSYNEQFF. CDR3 coding DNA: TGCGCCAGCAGCCAAGAAATTGGGCTAGTTTCATCCTACAATGAGCAGTTCTTC.

The J gene is TRBJ2-1, the V gene TRBV6-4, with TRBD1 as a possible D gene (5 bases). Trimming cost V 0 bases and J 6 bases, with 15 bases left between them. Germline CDR1 reads MRHNA; CDR2 reads SNTAGT. This CDR3 is 16 amino acids long. CDR3 protein: CASSDSIQGLGNEQFF. Written as DNA, the CDR3 is TGTGCCAGCAGTGACTCGATCCAGGGTCTTGGCAATGAGCAGTTCTTC.

The rearrangement uses TRBV6-1 and TRBJ1-2; 10 bases map to TRBD1. The CDR3 is made up of 16 amino acids. The germline V gene encodes CDR1 MNHNS and CDR2 SASEGT. V lost 7 bases and J lost 8; bases outside the gene matches: 16. CDR3 loop: CASTYVSGQGFDGYTF. The CDR3 bases are TGTGCCAGCACCTACGTATCGGGACAGGGGTTCGACGGCTACACCTTC.

The chain recombines TRBV5-1 with TRBJ2-3, with 9 bases lining up with TRBD2. The CDR3 length is 14 residues. Germline lookup yields CDR1 SGHRS and CDR2 YFSETQ. J lost 2 bases, V lost 6 bases, and 4 bases had no gene match. The CDR3 spells CASTAGGYTDTQYF. The CDR3 coding sequence is TGCGCCAGCACTGCGGGAGGGTACACAGATACGCAGTATTTT.

This clonotype has just a few counts. V gene TRBV30 combines with J gene TRBJ2-7; 8 nucleotides match TRBD1. J lost 3 bases, V lost 6 bases, and 4 bases had no gene match. Germline-derived CDR1 and CDR2 are GTSNPN and SVGIG (reference sequence). This CDR3 spans 12 amino acids. The CDR3 protein is CACPGTGYEQYF. In DNA, the CDR3 is TGTGCCTGCCCCGGGACAGGCTACGAGCAGTACTTC. The full variable domain, completed using reference TRBV30 and TRBJ2-7, is SQTIHQWPATLVQPVGSPLSLECTVEGTSNPNLYWYRQAAGRGLQLLFYSVGIGQISSEVPQNLSASRPQDRQFILSSKKLLLSDSGFYLCACPGTGYEQYFGPGTRLTVT.

This clonotype was counted many times. The chain combines TRBV4-3 with TRBJ2-6; D perhaps matches TRBD2 (5 bases). Germline V lookup: CDR1 LGHNA, CDR2 YSLEER. Trimming pared 0 bases from V and 0 bases from J, leaving 12 bases between. The CDR3 runs to 18 residues. The chain's CDR3 is CASSQERERTSGANVLTF. The CDR3 DNA is TGCGCCAGCAGCCAAGAAAGAGAGCGGACCTCTGGGGCCAACGTCCTGACTTTC.

This clonotype was counted a few times. The chain links TRBV12-3 or TRBV12-4 to TRBJ2-1; 7 nucleotides line up with TRBD2. V lost 3 bases to trimming and J lost 6 bases; unmatched junction nucleotides: 11. This CDR3 has 16 residues. In DNA form, the CDR3 reads TGTGCCAGCAGTTTGTTTCTGCGGGAGATCGGCAATGAGCAGTTCTTC. Its translation is CASSLFLREIGNEQFF.

V gene TRBV9 combines with J gene TRBJ2-5, with D hard to call. The CDR3 runs to 15 residues. Deletions cut 0 bases from V and 1 base from J, with 10 bases between. Germline CDR1 reads SGDLS; CDR2 reads YYNGEE. The chain's CDR3 is CASSVGTKIQETQYF. DNA of the CDR3: TGTGCCAGCAGCGTAGGCACTAAAATCCAAGAGACCCAGTACTTC.

The chain recombines TRBV19 with TRBJ1-4; D not resolved. V was cut by 3 bases and J by 2 bases, with 7 bases left in between. The CDR3 has 14 amino acids. Looked up from germline, CDR1 is LNHDA and CDR2 is SQIVND (reference sequence). CDR3: CASSIGWTNEKLFF. In DNA form, the CDR3 reads TGTGCCAGTAGTATCGGGTGGACTAATGAAAAACTGTTTTTT.

V is TRBV30 and J is TRBJ2-3; weak D call: TRBD2 (5 bases). This CDR3 region has 11 residues. Germline V gives CDR1 GTSNPN, CDR2 SVGIG (reference sequence). V was clipped by 5 bases and J by 7 bases, with 10 bases between them. The CDR3 region has the DNA TGTGCCTGGGCCGAGCGGAATACGCAGTATTTT. Amino acids: CAWAERNTQYF.

The rearrangement uses TRBV7-2 and TRBJ2-7; D is unclear. The germline V gene has CDR1 SGHTA and CDR2 FQGNSA. V lost 6 bases to trimming and J lost 2 bases, with 14 bases between them. This CDR3 has 14 amino acids. In DNA, the CDR3 is TGTGCCAGCAGTTCTCGGTTACCTCCCTACGAGCAGTACTTC. It codes for CASSSRLPPYEQYF.

This clonotype was observed a few times. V and J are TRBV7-8 and TRBJ2-1; 9 bases are shared with TRBD1. Germline CDR1 is SGHVS and CDR2 is FQNEAQ. The CDR3 is 17 amino acids. V was pared by 1 base and J by 3 bases, with 7 bases of the junction left unmatched. In DNA, the CDR3 is TGTGCCAGCAGCTTAGGGAACAGGGGGCTGGACTACAATGAGCAGTTCTTC. Amino acids: CASSLGNRGLDYNEQFF.

This clonotype occurred many times. The CDR3 bases are TGCGCCAGCAGCCCGCGGGGTCCCACTGAAGCTTTCTTT. Protein: CASSPRGPTEAFF. The rearrangement links TRBV5-1 to TRBJ1-1; D is uncertain. Trimming left V 4 bases short and J 4 bases short, with 11 bases between. In germline, CDR1 is SGHRS, CDR2 YFSETQ. CDR3 length equals 13 residues.

This chain uses TRBV19 with TRBJ2-7, with 7 bases aligning to TRBD1. Germline V gives CDR1 LNHDA, CDR2 SQIVND (reference sequence). With 2 bases clipped from V and 5 bases from J, the junction kept 3 bases outside the gene matches. The CDR3 totals 13 residues. DNA of the CDR3: TGTGCCAGTAGTATAAGACAGGGACACGAGCAGTACTTC. Translating it yields CASSIRQGHEQYF. The variable domain in full, with the rest retrieved from reference TRBV19 and TRBJ2-7, is DGGITQSPKYLFRKEGQNVTLSCEQNLNHDAMYWYRQDPGQGLRLIYYSQIVNDFQKGDIAEGYSVSREKKESFPLTVTSAQKNPTAFYLCASSIRQGHEQYFGPGTRLTVT.

The V and J genes are TRBV20-1 and TRBJ2-2; D is unclear. Looked up from germline, CDR1 is DFQATT and CDR2 is SNEGSKA (reference sequence). V was shortened by 2 bases and J by 3 bases, with 7 bases between the two germline ends. This CDR3 comprises 13 residues. The CDR3 loop reads CSARLGYTGELFF. Written as DNA, the CDR3 is TGCAGTGCTAGACTAGGGTACACCGGGGAGCTGTTTTTT.

This clonotype occurred many times. This chain connects TRBV12-3 or TRBV12-4 to TRBJ2-5; D may be TRBD1 or TRBD2 (6 bases each). The CDR3 extends over 15 amino acids. Deletions cut 6 bases from V and 5 bases from J, with 19 bases between. The CDR3 DNA sequence: TGTGCCAGCAGCGTACGGGGGCTGGGTGTGGAGACCCAGTACTTC. Its protein product is CASSVRGLGVETQYF.

V gene TRBV9 combines with J gene TRBJ1-1, with no clear D. Per germline, CDR1 SGDLS and CDR2 YYNGEE. The CDR3 totals 14 residues. The ends were cut back, 4 bases at V and 3 bases at J, with 13 bases in the middle. CDR3 in amino acids: CASSQTATDTEAFF. The CDR3 DNA reads as TGTGCCAGCAGCCAAACAGCGACCGACACTGAAGCTTTCTTT.

This clonotype has more than one count but fewer than ten. The rearrangement uses TRBV11-2 and TRBJ2-5; D is unclear. Germline CDR1 reads SGHAT; CDR2 reads FQNNGV. The CDR3 runs 16 residues. The germline V and J ends were trimmed by 5 bases and 2 bases, with 18 bases remaining between them. The CDR3 spells CASSATAATKQETQYF. The CDR3 coding sequence is TGTGCCAGCAGCGCCACAGCCGCGACCAAACAAGAGACCCAGTACTTC.

This clonotype was observed a handful of times. The chain has TRBV7-9 and TRBJ2-7; TRBD1 matches 9 bases. Germline assignment: CDR1 SEHNR and CDR2 FQNEAQ (reference sequence). CDR3 length equals 15 residues. V was clipped by 3 bases and J by 5 bases; unmatched bases: 8. The CDR3 loop reads CASSLWDRDTHEQYF. CDR3 coding DNA: TGTGCCAGCAGCTTGTGGGACAGGGACACCCACGAGCAGTACTTC.

In this sample, this clonotype turned up a few times. The chain carries TRBV9 and TRBJ1-1, with a tentative D call TRBD1 (5 bases). The V end lost 0 bases, the J end lost 0 bases, and 6 bases lay between the germline ends. Germline lookup yields CDR1 SGDLS and CDR2 YYNGEE. The CDR3 loop spans 14 amino acids. Written as DNA, the CDR3 is TGTGCCAGCAGCGTAGGGGGGATGAACACTGAAGCTTTCTTT. Translated, it gives CASSVGGMNTEAFF.